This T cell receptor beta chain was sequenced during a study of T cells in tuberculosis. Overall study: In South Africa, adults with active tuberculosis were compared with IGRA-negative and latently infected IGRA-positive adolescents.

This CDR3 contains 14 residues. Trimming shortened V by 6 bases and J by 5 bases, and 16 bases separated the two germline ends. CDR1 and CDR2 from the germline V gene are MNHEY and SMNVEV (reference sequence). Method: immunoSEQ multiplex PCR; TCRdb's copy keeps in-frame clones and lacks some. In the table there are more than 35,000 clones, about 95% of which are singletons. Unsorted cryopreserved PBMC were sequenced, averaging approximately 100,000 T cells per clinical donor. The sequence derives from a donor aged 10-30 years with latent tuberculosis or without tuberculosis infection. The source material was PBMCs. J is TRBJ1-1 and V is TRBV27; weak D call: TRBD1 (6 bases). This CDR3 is CASSLQLGATEAFF. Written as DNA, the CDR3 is TGTGCCAGCAGCCTGCAATTGGGGGCTACTGAAGCTTTCTTT.